What follows are 27 T cell receptor beta chains derived from one specimen sequenced in a study of blood T cell repertoires in COVID-19. This table comes from immunoSEQ multiplex PCR, and its TCRdb copy is limited to in-frame clones, with some not included. The repertoire holds 150,000 to 200,000 clones, with 88% as singletons. Sequencing was carried out using peripheral blood. The receptors here all came from a human donor in a cohort sampled during active COVID-19.

This chain joins TRBV28 and TRBJ1-2; 12 bases match TRBD1. With 5 bases clipped from V and 4 bases from J, the junction kept 8 bases outside the gene matches. CDR3 size: 16 residues. CDR1 is MDHEN and CDR2 is SYDVKM in the germline V gene. The DNA for the CDR3 is TGTGCCAGCAGTCTGGGGACAGGGGGCGCGGTCTATGGCTACACCTTC. Protein: CASSLGTGGAVYGYTF.

The chain couples TRBV5-6 to TRBJ2-5; 8 bases fit TRBD1. V shed 0 bases and J 1 base; nucleotides not matched to a gene: 2. The CDR3 totals 15 residues. Germline CDR1 reads SGHDT; CDR2 reads YYEEEE. This CDR3 is CASSLVQGVQETQYF. Here the CDR3 DNA reads TGTGCCAGCAGCTTGGTACAGGGGGTCCAAGAGACCCAGTACTTC.

This clone was picked up a small number of times. The chain combines TRBV6-5 with TRBJ2-7; D possibly corresponds to TRBD1 (6 bases). V lost 4 bases to trimming and J lost 2 bases, with 9 bases between them. The CDR3 spans 13 residues. CDR1 and CDR2 (germline): MNHEY, SVGAGI. CDR3 in amino acids: CASSSWGPYEQYF. DNA of the CDR3: TGTGCCAGCAGTTCATGGGGGCCCTACGAGCAGTACTTC.

The V gene is TRBV28, the J gene TRBJ1-5, with D unclear. Trimming left V 2 bases short and J 0 bases short, with 11 bases between. Germline values: CDR1 MDHEN, CDR2 SYDVKM. This CDR3 has 16 residues. Here the CDR3 DNA reads TGTGCCAGCAGTTTACGAGGCTATCATAGCAATCAGCCCCAGCATTTT. This translates into CASSLRGYHSNQPQHF.

This clone was seen only once. The genes are TRBV6-6 and TRBJ1-4; 8 bases are shared with TRBD1. V gave up 3 bases and J gave up 8 bases; unmatched junction bases: 8. CDR3 length: 15 residues. Germline V gene lookup returns CDR1 MNHNY and CDR2 SVGAGI (reference sequence). CDR3 amino acids: CASSYSDRVGEKLFF. CDR3 nucleotide sequence: TGTGCCAGCAGTTATTCGGACAGGGTAGGAGAAAAACTGTTTTTT.

V usage is TRBV6-2 or TRBV6-3 and J usage is TRBJ2-7; TRBD1 agrees at 8 bases. Unmatched junction bases numbered 4, after V lost 5 bases and J lost 4 bases. This CDR3 spans 13 amino acids. The germline CDR1 and CDR2 sequences are MNHEY and SVGEGT. CDR3 in amino acids: CASSADRVYEQYF. The CDR3 nucleotides read TGTGCCAGCAGTGCGGACAGGGTTTACGAGCAGTACTTC.

Only one count was recorded for this clone. CDR3 amino acids: CASSSSTRNTEAFF. The CDR3 coding sequence is TGTGCCAGCAGTTCATCGACACGTAACACTGAAGCTTTCTTT. The chain carries TRBV6-2 or TRBV6-3 and TRBJ1-1; D not resolved. The germline CDR1 and CDR2 sequences are MNHEY and SVGEGT. V was cut by 4 bases and J by 2 bases, with 11 bases left in between. CDR3 length: 14 residues.

The CDR3 is CASSDVASAGVHNEQFF. The CDR3 DNA follows: TGTGCCAGCAGTGATGTGGCTAGCGCAGGTGTCCACAATGAGCAGTTCTTC. The chain joins TRBV25-1 to TRBJ2-1; D perhaps matches TRBD2 (6 bases). V was shortened by 3 bases and J by 5 bases, with 20 bases between the two germline ends. This CDR3 contains 17 residues. Looked up from germline, CDR1 is MGHDK and CDR2 is SYGVNS. Full variable domain (outside the CDR3, taken from reference TRBV25-1 and TRBJ2-1): EADIYQTPRYLVIGTGKKITLECSQTMGHDKMYWYQQDPGMELHLIHYSYGVNSTEKGDLSSESTVSRIRTEHFPLTLESARPSHTSQYLCASSDVASAGVHNEQFFGPGTRLTVL.

The chain combines TRBV28 with TRBJ1-4; 7 nucleotides agree with TRBD1. Germline V CDR1 and CDR2: MDHEN, SYDVKM. The CDR3 length is 14 residues. The junction had 17 bases not matched to a gene; V was cut back by 6 bases and J by 16 bases. In nucleotides, the CDR3 is TGTGCCAGCAGGCCTCAGGGACAGCTCCCCCATCAGTTTTTT. It codes for CASRPQGQLPHQFF.

The rearrangement joins TRBV10-2 to TRBJ2-5; 12 nucleotides line up with TRBD1. In germline, CDR1 is WSHSY, CDR2 SAAADI. The CDR3 totals 15 residues. V was pared by 6 bases and J by 5 bases, with 7 bases of the junction left unmatched. Written as DNA, the CDR3 is TGCGCCAGCAGAATCCGGGACAGGGGGCTTGAGACCCAGTACTTC. Protein: CASRIRDRGLETQYF.

This chain joins TRBV6-1 and TRBJ1-5, with TRBD1 as a possible D gene (5 bases). Germline values: CDR1 MNHNS, CDR2 SASEGT. V was clipped by 0 bases and J by 7 bases, with 7 bases between them. There are 13 residues in the CDR3. CDR3 protein: CASSEARGQPQHF. The CDR3 nucleotides read TGTGCCAGCAGTGAAGCGCGGGGGCAGCCCCAGCATTTT.

The genes are TRBV27 and TRBJ1-1; unclear D gene. Germline V gene lookup returns CDR1 MNHEY and CDR2 SMNVEV (reference sequence). The CDR3 loop spans 14 amino acids. The germline V and J ends were trimmed by 2 bases and 4 bases, with 11 bases remaining between them. For the CDR3, the DNA is TGTGCCAGCAGTTTACGCGGGTACGGCACTGAAGCTTTCTTT. Amino acids: CASSLRGYGTEAFF.

A single count supports this clone. The genes are TRBV7-9 and TRBJ1-2; TRBD1 matches 7 bases. Trimming cost V 4 bases and J 8 bases; bases outside gene matches: 10. Germline V CDR1 and CDR2: SEHNR, FQNEAQ (reference sequence). The CDR3 has 14 amino acids. CDR3 residues: CASSSHRGTSGYTF. The CDR3 region has the DNA TGTGCCAGCAGCTCCCACAGGGGAACTAGCGGCTACACCTTC.

The rearrangement links TRBV5-1 to TRBJ1-2, with 10 bases matching TRBD1. Losses at the gene ends were 0 bases for V and 6 bases for J; bases not matched to a gene: 2. CDR1 is SGHRS and CDR2 is YFSETQ in the germline V gene. This CDR3 is 14 amino acids long. The DNA for the CDR3 is TGCGCCAGCAGCTTGGCCGGGACAGGGGATGGCTACACCTTC. This encodes CASSLAGTGDGYTF.

The chain joins TRBV11-3 to TRBJ2-5; 11 nucleotides line up with TRBD2. After removal of 1 base from V and 5 bases from J, the junction contained 6 bases not matched to a gene. CDR3 length: 16 amino acids. The germline gives CDR1 SGHNT, CDR2 YENEEA. CDR3 region: CASSLVSGRAWETQYF. In DNA form, the CDR3 reads TGTGCCAGCAGCTTAGTTAGCGGGAGGGCCTGGGAGACCCAGTACTTC.

The chain is built from TRBV10-3 and TRBJ2-1; D is possibly TRBD2 (6 bases). The CDR3 loop spans 13 amino acids. V was trimmed by 2 bases and J by 5 bases, leaving 7 bases between them. Germline V gene lookup returns CDR1 ENHRY and CDR2 SYGVKD. The DNA for the CDR3 is TGTGCCATCAGTGAGGGACTAAACAATGAGCAGTTCTTC. It codes for CAISEGLNNEQFF.

This chain joins TRBV20-1 and TRBJ1-5, with a tentative D call TRBD1 (6 bases). Trimming pared 3 bases from V and 2 bases from J, leaving 11 bases between. Looked up from germline, CDR1 is DFQATT and CDR2 is SNEGSKA (reference sequence). The length of the CDR3 is 14 residues. This CDR3 is CSASLPGGNQPQHF. DNA of the CDR3: TGCAGTGCTAGTTTGCCAGGGGGCAATCAGCCCCAGCATTTT.

The CDR3 nucleotides are TGTGCCAGCAGCTCCGGGAGCCCGAACACTGAAGCTTTCTTT. Translated: CASSSGSPNTEAFF. The rearrangement uses TRBV11-3 and TRBJ1-1; no clear D. In germline, CDR1 is SGHNT, CDR2 YENEEA. V lost 4 bases and J 1 base, leaving 10 bases between the germline ends. The CDR3 is 14 residues long.

The chain combines TRBV10-3 with TRBJ1-1; a possible D gene is TRBD1 (5 bases). This CDR3 has 13 residues. Germline CDR1 is ENHRY and CDR2 is SYGVKD. V lost 10 bases and J 4 bases, leaving 16 bases between the germline ends. DNA for the CDR3: TGTGCCACCCGACAGATTGAGAGCACTGAAGCTTTCTTT. Translating gives CATRQIESTEAFF.

The chain recombines TRBV18 with TRBJ1-4; D remains unclear. Between the trimmed V and J ends, which lost 0 bases and 8 bases, there was a span of 7 bases. CDR1 is KGHSH, CDR2 LQKENI, per germline. This CDR3 region has 13 residues. The CDR3 is CASSPPGREKLFF. CDR3 bases: TGTGCCAGCTCACCACCAGGGAGGGAAAAACTGTTTTTT. Combining the CDR3 with reference TRBV18 and TRBJ1-4 gives the whole variable domain NAGVMQNPRHLVRRRGQEARLRCSPMKGHSHVYWYRQLPEEGLKFMVYLQKENIIDESGMPKERFSAEFPKEGPSILRIQQVVRGDSAAYFCASSPPGREKLFFGSGTQLSVL.

This clone has just a few counts. V is TRBV30 and J is TRBJ2-1, with TRBD2 matching 9 bases. J lost 8 bases, V lost 2 bases, and 7 bases had no gene match. This CDR3 spans 14 amino acids. The germline V gene encodes CDR1 GTSNPN and CDR2 SVGIG (reference sequence). The CDR3, as DNA: TGTGCCTGGAGTCTCTCTAGCGGGGACCATGAGCAGTTCTTC. Amino acid sequence: CAWSLSSGDHEQFF.

This chain connects TRBV27 to TRBJ2-7; 9 bases fit TRBD1. CDR1 and CDR2 from the germline V gene are MNHEY and SMNVEV (reference sequence). The CDR3 consists of 16 residues. J lost 5 bases, V lost 3 bases, and 11 bases had no gene match. CDR3 DNA: TGTGCCAGCAGTTTCATTCTGGGACAGGGTTCCCACGAGCAGTACTTC. Protein sequence: CASSFILGQGSHEQYF.

This clone was counted at least ten times. This chain uses TRBV9 with TRBJ1-3; 7 bases agree with TRBD1. The junction had 5 bases not matched to a gene; V was cut back by 4 bases and J by 1 base. This CDR3 has 15 residues. The germline CDR1 and CDR2 sequences are SGDLS and YYNGEE. The CDR3 coding sequence is TGTGCCAGCAGCCCACAGGGGCGGTCTGGAAACACCATATATTTT. As protein: CASSPQGRSGNTIYF.

The V gene is TRBV2, the J gene TRBJ2-2; the match to TRBD2 covers 12 bases. With V trimmed by 6 bases and J by 7 bases, 6 bases remained unmatched. Germline V lookup: CDR1 SNHLY, CDR2 FYNNEI. The CDR3 length is 15 residues. As DNA, the CDR3 is TGTGCCAGCAGGGACACTAGCGGGAGGTACGGGGAGCTGTTTTTT. Translation: CASRDTSGRYGELFF.

This chain uses TRBV28 with TRBJ2-7; the D gene is possibly TRBD2 (6 bases). CDR3 length: 13 residues. Germline V gene sequence: CDR1 MDHEN, CDR2 SYDVKM. Trimming took 4 bases from V and 7 from J, leaving 14 bases between them. The CDR3 reads CASSWGDGIEQYF. The CDR3 DNA follows: TGTGCCAGCAGTTGGGGGGACGGTATTGAGCAGTACTTC.

The chain couples TRBV2 to TRBJ2-5; 10 bases map to TRBD1. After removal of 6 bases from V and 7 bases from J, the junction contained 8 bases not matched to a gene. Germline lookup yields CDR1 SNHLY and CDR2 FYNNEI. This CDR3 contains 14 residues. The CDR3 DNA follows: TGTGCCAGCAGCCAGACAGGGGGCGCGAGGACCCAGTACTTC. This gives the protein CASSQTGGARTQYF. The variable domain in full, with the rest retrieved from reference TRBV2 and TRBJ2-5, is EPEVTQTPSHQVTQMGQEVILRCVPISNHLYFYWYRQILGQKVEFLVSFYNNEISEKSEIFDDQFSVERPDGSNFTLKIRSTKLEDSAMYFCASSQTGGARTQYFGPGTRLLVL.

The DNA for the CDR3 is TGCGCCAGCAGCCAAGAAAAACGAGGGAAGGTTCTAAACACTGAAGCTTTCTTT. This gives the protein CASSQEKRGKVLNTEAFF. The J gene is TRBJ1-1, the V gene TRBV4-1; D not certain. Between the trimmed V and J ends, which lost 0 bases and 2 bases, there was a span of 19 bases. The CDR3 is 18 amino acids. Looked up from germline, CDR1 is MGHRA and CDR2 is YSYEKL.